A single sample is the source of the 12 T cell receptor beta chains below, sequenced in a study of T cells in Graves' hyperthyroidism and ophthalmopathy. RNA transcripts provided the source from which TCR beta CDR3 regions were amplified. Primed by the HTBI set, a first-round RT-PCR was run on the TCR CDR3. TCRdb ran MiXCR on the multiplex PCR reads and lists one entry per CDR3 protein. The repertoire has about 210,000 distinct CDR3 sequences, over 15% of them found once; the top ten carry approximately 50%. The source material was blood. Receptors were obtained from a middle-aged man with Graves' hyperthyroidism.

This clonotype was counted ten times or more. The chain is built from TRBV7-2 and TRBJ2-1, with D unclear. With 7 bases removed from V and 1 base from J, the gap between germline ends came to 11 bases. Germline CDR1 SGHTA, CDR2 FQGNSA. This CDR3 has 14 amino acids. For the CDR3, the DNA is TGTGCCAGCAAGACCAGCAGGTCCTACAATGAGCAGTTCTTC. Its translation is CASKTSRSYNEQFF.

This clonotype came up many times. For the CDR3, the DNA is TGCAGTGCTGGATTAGCGGGAAATGAGCAGTTCTTC. It encodes CSAGLAGNEQFF. The chain recombines TRBV20-1 with TRBJ2-1; TRBD2 aligns across 8 bases. V shed 5 bases, J shed 7 bases, and the junction held 4 bases outside the gene matches. The CDR3 loop spans 12 amino acids. Germline V gene lookup returns CDR1 DFQATT and CDR2 SNEGSKA (reference sequence).

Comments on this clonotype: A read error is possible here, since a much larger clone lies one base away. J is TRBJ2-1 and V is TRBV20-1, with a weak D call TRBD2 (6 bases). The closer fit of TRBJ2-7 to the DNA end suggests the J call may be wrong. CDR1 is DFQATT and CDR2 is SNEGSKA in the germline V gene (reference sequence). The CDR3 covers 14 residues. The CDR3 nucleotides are TGCAGTGCTCTCGACGGGACTTCCTACAATGAGCAGTACTTC. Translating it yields CSALDGTSYNEQYF.

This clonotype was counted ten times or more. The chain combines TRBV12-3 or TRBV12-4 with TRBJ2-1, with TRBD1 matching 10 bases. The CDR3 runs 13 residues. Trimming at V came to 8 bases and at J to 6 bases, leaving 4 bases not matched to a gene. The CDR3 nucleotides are TGTGCCAGCGGACAGGGGGGAGGCAATGAGCAGTTCTTC. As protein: CASGQGGGNEQFF.

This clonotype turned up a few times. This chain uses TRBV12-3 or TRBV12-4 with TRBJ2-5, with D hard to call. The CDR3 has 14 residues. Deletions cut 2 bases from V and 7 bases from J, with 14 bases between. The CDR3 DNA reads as TGTGCCAGCAGTTTATTTAGAATAAGGGCGACCCAGTACTTC. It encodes CASSLFRIRATQYF.

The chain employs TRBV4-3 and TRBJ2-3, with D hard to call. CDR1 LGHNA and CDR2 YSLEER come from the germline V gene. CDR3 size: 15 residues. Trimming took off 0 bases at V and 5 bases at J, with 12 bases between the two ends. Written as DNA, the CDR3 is TGCGCCAGCAGCCAAGATGGAATAGCCGTAGATACGCAGTATTTT. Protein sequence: CASSQDGIAVDTQYF.

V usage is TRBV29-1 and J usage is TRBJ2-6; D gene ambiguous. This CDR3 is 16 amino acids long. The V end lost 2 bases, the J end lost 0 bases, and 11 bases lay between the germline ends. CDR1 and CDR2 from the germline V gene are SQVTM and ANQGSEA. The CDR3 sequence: CSVETVGFSGANVLTF. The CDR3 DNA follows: TGCAGCGTTGAAACGGTGGGATTCTCTGGGGCCAACGTCCTGACTTTC.

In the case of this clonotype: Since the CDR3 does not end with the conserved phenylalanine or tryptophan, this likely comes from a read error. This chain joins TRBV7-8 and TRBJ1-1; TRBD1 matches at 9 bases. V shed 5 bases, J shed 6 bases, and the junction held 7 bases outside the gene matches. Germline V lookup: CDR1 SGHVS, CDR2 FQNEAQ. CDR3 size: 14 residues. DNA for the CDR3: TGTGCCAGCAGCCTGGGACAGGGAGACGCTGAAGCTTTCGTT. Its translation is CASSLGQGDAEAFV.

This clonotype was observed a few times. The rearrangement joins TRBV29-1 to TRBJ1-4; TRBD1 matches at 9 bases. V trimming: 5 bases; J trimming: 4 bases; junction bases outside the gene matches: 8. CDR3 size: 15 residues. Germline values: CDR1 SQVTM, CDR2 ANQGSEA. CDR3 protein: CSVSITGGLNEKLFF. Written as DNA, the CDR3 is TGCAGCGTTTCAATCACAGGGGGCCTTAATGAAAAACTGTTTTTT.

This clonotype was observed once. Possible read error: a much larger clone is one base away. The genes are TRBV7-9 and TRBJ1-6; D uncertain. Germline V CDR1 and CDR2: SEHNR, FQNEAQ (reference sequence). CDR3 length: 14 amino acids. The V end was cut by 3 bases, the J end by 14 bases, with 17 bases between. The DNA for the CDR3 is TGTGCCAGCAGCTTCCCGAGGCTCGGGTCATCCCTCCACTTT. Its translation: CASSFPRLGSSLHF.

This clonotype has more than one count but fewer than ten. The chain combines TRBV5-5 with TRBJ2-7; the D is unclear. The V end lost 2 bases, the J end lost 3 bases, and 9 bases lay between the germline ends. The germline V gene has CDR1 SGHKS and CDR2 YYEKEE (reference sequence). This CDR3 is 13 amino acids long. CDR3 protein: CASSFVPVYEQYF. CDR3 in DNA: TGTGCCAGCAGCTTCGTACCAGTCTACGAGCAGTACTTC. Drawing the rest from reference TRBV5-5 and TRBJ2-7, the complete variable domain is DAGVTQSPTHLIKTRGQQVTLRCSPISGHKSVSWYQQVLGQGPQFIFQYYEKEERGRGNFPDRFSARQFPNYSSELNVNALLLGDSALYLCASSFVPVYEQYFGPGTRLTVT.

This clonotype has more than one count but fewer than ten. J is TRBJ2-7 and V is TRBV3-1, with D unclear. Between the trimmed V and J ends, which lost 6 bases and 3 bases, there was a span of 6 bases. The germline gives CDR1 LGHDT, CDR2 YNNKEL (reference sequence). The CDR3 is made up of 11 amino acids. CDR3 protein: CASRHNYEQYF. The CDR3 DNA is TGTGCCAGCAGACACAACTACGAGCAGTACTTC.